The present TCR beta chain was sequenced within a study of cytomegalovirus exposure and HLA in healthy donors. There are a few counts of this clone. Deletions cut 1 base from V and 4 bases from J, with 7 bases between. This CDR3 contains 13 residues. The V gene's germline CDR1 is MGHRA and CDR2 YSYEKL. The PCR had 60 Vbeta and 13 Jbeta primers. Some clones are missing from TCRdb's copy, which holds only in-frame ones; the method was immunoSEQ multiplex PCR. The sample carries about 64,000 clones, 60% to 80% recorded once. J is TRBJ1-1 and V is TRBV4-1; D possibly corresponds to TRBD1 (5 bases). The sequence was obtained from a male donor in good health and CMV-seropositive. The sequencing input was PBMCs. In nucleotides, the CDR3 is TGCGCCAGCAGCCAAGCAGGGCCCACTGAAGCTTTCTTT. Translation gives CASSQAGPTEAFF.